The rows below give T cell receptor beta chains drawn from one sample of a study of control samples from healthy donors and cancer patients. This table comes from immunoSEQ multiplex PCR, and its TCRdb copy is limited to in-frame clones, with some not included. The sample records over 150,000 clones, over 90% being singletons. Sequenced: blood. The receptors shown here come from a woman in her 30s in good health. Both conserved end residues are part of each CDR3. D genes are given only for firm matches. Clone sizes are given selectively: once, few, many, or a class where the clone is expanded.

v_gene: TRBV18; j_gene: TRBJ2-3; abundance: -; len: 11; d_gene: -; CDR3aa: CASSPTDTQYF; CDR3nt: TGTGCCAGCTCACCAACAGATACGCAGTATTTT
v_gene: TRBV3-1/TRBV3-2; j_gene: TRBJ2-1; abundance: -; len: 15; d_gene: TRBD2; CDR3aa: CASSQAGGSYNEQFF; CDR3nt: TGTGCCAGCAGCCAAGCGGGAGGGTCCTACAATGAGCAGTTCTTC
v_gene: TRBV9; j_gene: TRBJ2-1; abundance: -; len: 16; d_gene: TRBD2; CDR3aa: CASSVHGLARYNEQFF; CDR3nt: TGTGCCAGCAGCGTTCACGGACTAGCCCGCTACAATGAGCAGTTCTTC
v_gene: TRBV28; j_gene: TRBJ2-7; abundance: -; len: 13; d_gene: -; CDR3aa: CASSLGVSYEQYF; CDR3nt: TGTGCCAGCAGTCTGGGAGTATCCTACGAGCAGTACTTC
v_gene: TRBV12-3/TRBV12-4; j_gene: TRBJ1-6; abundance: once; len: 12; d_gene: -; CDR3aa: CASRIANSPLHF; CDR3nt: TGTGCCAGCAGGATCGCAAATTCACCCCTCCACTTT
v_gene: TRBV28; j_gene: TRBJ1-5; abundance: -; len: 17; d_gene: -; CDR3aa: CASSARSGFYSNQPQHF; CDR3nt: TGTGCCAGCAGTGCCCGAAGCGGCTTTTATAGCAATCAGCCCCAGCATTTT
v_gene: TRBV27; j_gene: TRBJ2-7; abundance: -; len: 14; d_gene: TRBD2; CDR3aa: CASTRRSGSGEQYF; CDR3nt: TGTGCCAGCACCCGGCGAAGCGGGAGCGGCGAGCAGTACTTC
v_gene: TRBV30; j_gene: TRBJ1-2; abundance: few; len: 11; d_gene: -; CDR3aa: CAWSDGYGYTF; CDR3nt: TGTGCCTGGAGTGACGGCTATGGCTACACCTTC
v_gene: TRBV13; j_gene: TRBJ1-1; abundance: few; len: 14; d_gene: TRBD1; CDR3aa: CASSPDRRNTEAFF; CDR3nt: TGTGCCAGCAGCCCGGACAGGAGAAACACTGAAGCTTTCTTT
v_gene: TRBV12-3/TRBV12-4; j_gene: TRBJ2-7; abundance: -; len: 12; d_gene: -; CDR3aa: CASSRGQYEQYF; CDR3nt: TGTGCCAGCAGCCGAGGACAGTACGAGCAGTACTTC
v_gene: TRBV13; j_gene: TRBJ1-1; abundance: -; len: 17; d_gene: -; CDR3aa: CASSPQGTVGKYTEAFF; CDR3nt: TGTGCCAGCAGCCCACAGGGAACTGTAGGGAAATACACTGAAGCTTTCTTT
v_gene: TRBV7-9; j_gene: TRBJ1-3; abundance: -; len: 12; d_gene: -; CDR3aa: CASSPVGNTIYF; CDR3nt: TGTGCCAGCAGCCCCGTAGGAAACACCATATATTTT
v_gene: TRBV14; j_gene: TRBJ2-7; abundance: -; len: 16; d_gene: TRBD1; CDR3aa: CASSQGRGQRSGEQYF; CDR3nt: TGTGCCAGCAGCCAAGGCAGGGGGCAACGATCGGGGGAGCAGTACTTC
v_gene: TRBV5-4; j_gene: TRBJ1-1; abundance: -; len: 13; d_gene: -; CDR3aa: CASSLGRNTEAFF; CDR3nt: TGTGCCAGCAGCTTAGGGAGGAACACTGAAGCTTTCTTT
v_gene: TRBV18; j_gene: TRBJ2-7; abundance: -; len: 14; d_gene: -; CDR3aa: CASSPPRSGYEQYF; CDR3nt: TGTGCCAGCTCACCACCGCGATCGGGGTACGAGCAGTACTTC
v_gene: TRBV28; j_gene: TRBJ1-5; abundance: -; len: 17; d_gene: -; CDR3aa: CASSSQKGRISNQPQHF; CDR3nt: TGTGCCAGCAGTTCCCAGAAGGGACGGATTAGCAATCAGCCCCAGCATTTT
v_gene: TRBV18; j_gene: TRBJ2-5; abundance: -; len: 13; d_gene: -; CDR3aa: CASSPGIGETQYF; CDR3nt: TGTGCCAGCTCACCAGGGATCGGAGAGACCCAGTACTTC
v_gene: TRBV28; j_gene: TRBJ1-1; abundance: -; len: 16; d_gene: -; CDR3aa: CASSSPRDVVPTEAFF; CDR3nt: TGTGCCAGCAGTTCCCCGAGAGACGTGGTTCCCACTGAAGCTTTCTTT
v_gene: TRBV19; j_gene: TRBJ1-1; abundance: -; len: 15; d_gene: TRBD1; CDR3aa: CASRSQGARVTEAFF; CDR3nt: TGTGCCAGCAGGTCCCAGGGGGCGAGAGTCACTGAAGCTTTCTTT
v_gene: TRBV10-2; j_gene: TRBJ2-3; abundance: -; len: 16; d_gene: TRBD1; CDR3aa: CASSELGTGRTDTQYF; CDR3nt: TGCGCCAGCAGTGAGCTGGGGACAGGGAGAACAGATACGCAGTATTTT
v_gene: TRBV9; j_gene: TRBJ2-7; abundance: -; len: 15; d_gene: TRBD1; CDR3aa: CASSGPGQGVYEQYF; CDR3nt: TGTGCCAGCAGCGGGCCGGGACAGGGGGTGTACGAGCAGTACTTC
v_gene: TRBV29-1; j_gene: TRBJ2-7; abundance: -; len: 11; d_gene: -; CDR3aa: CSVRALYEQYF; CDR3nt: TGCAGCGTTCGAGCTTTATACGAGCAGTACTTC
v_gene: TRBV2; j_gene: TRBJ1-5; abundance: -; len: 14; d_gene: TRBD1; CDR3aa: CASSTDRAGQPQHF; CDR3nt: TGTGCCAGCAGTACGGACAGGGCCGGTCAGCCCCAGCATTTT
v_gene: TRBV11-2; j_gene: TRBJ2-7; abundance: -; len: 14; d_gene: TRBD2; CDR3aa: CASSSGLATYEQYF; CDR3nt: TGTGCCAGCAGCTCTGGACTAGCCACCTACGAGCAGTACTTC